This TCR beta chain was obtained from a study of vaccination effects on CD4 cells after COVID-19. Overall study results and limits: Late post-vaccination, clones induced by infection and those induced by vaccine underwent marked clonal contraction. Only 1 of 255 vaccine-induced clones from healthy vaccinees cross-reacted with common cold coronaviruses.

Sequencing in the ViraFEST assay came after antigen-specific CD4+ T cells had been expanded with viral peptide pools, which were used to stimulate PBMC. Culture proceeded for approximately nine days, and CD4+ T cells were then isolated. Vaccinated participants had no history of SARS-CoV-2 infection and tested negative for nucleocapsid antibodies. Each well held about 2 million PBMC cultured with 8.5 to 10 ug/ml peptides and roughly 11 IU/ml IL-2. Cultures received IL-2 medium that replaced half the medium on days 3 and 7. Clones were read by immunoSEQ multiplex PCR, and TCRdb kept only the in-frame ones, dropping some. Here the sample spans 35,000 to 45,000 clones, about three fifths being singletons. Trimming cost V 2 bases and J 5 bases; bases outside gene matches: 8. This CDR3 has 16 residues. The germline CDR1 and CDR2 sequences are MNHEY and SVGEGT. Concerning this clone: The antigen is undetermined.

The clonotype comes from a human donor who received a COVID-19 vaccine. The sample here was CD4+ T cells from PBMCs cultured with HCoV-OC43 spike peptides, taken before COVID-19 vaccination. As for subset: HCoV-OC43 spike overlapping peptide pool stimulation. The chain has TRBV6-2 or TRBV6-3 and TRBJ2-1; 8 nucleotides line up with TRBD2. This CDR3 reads CASSYNLLRGDNEQFF. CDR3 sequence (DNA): TGTGCCAGCAGTTACAACTTGTTGCGGGGGGACAATGAGCAGTTCTTC.